The present T cell receptor beta chain was sequenced within a study of technical replicates of blood from a handful of donors (dated by TCRdb to the late 2010s). Comments on this clone: The clone's antigen remains unknown. No base-level quality is on record; no much larger clone is a single base apart.

Library preparation employed the immunoSEQ multiplex PCR assay. TCRdb obtained this table from immuneACCESS and retained in-frame rearrangements with V and J assigned. These tables miss some clones; where compared with another copy, unresolved V genes account for less than half of the shortfall, and the remainder is unexplained. For this sample there are 76,000 or so clones; 80% to 90% appear just once. The ten largest make up about 5.1% of the sample. Measured from the cysteine to the phenylalanine, the CDR3 is 18 residues long. Only the CDR3 DNA stays, 54 bases, in frame from base 1. CDR1 and CDR2, looked up from the germline V gene, are SGHTA and FQGNSA. V and J lose 0 bases and 7 bases, and a span of 19 bases separates them.

This TCR came from a human donor in good health. Some clones in this sample may be carry-over from other donors' samples. The rearrangement combines TRBV7-2 with TRBJ1-6; a tentative D call is TRBD1 (5 bases match). The sequenced sample was PBMCs. The DNA sequence reads TGTGCCAGCAGCTTAGCAGGGGTTATGGGCTTCGAGAATTCACCCCTCCACTTT. The encoded protein is CASSLAGVMGFENSPLHF.